This paragraph covers one TCR beta chain sequence. The data were taken from a study of cytotoxic CD8 clonotypes in ibrutinib-treated CLL. The overall study: The samples contained 260,000 or so productive templates on average. They also contained an average of about 100,000 productive rearrangements.

Germline loops: CDR1 MDHEN, CDR2 SYDVKM. Trimming took off 7 bases at V and 4 bases at J, with 8 bases between the two ends. The CDR3 loop spans 11 amino acids. Some clones are missing from TCRdb's copy, which holds only in-frame ones; the method was immunoSEQ multiplex PCR. Among around 200,000 clones listed, roughly three quarters were seen once. This clonotype was sampled from a human donor with chronic lymphocytic leukemia. This material consisted of PBMCs, taken after 12 months of ibrutinib treatment. V and J are TRBV28 and TRBJ2-7; D call uncertain. The CDR3 protein is CASNARYEQYF. DNA of the CDR3: TGTGCCAGCAACGCACGGTACGAGCAGTACTTC.